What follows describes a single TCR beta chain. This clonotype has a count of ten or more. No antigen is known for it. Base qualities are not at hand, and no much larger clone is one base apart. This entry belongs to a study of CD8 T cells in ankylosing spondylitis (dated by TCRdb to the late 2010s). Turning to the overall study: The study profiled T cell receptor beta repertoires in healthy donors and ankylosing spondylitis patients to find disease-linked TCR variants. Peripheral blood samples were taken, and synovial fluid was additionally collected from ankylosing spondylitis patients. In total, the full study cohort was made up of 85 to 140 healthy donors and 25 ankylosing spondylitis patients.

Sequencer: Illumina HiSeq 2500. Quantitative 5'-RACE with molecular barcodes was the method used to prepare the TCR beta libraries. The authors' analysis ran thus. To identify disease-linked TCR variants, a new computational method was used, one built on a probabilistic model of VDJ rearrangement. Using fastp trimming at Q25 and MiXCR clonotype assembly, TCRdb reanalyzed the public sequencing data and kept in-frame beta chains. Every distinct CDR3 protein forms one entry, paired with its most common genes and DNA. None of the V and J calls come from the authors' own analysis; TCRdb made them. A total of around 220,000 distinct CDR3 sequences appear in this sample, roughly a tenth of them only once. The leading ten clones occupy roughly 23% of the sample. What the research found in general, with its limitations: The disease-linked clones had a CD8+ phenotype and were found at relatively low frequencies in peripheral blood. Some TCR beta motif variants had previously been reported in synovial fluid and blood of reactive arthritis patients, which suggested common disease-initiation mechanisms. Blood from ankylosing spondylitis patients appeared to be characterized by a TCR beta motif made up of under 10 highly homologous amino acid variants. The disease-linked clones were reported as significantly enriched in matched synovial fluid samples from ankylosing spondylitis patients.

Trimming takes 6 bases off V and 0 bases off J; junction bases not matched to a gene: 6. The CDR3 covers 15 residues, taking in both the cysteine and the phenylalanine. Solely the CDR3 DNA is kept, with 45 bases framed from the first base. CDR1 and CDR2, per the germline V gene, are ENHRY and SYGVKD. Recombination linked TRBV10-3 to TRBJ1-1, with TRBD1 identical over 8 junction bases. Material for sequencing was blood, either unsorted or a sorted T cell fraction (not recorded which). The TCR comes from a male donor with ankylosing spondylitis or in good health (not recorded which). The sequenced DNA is TGTGCCATCAGGGATCCGACAGGGGTGAACACTGAAGCTTTCTTT. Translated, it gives CAIRDPTGVNTEAFF.